This section outlines one T cell receptor (beta chain) sequence together with its context. The data were taken from a study of blood T cell repertoires in COVID-19. The CDR3 is 14 amino acids. The ends were cut back, 3 bases at V and 6 bases at J, with 11 bases in the middle. CDR1 and CDR2 from the germline V gene are SNHLY and FYNNEI. Authors' analysis steps: Amplified reference gene primers provided the basis for estimating nucleated cell counts. Data came from immunoSEQ multiplex PCR; TCRdb stores just in-frame clones and leaves some out. V and J calls and clone size come straight from that table; D and trimming were deduced from the DNA. The sample contains around 100,000 clones, roughly 80% of which appear only once.

Material for sequencing was peripheral blood. The sequence was obtained from a man aged 65 to 79 with active or convalescent COVID-19. J is TRBJ2-2 and V is TRBV2; weak D call: TRBD2 (6 bases). The CDR3 loop is CASSEQRGAGELFF. CDR3 sequence (DNA): TGTGCCAGCAGTGAGCAACGCGGGGCCGGGGAGCTGTTTTTT.